The 32 T cell receptor beta chains in this list originate from one sample, sequenced in a study of T cells in Graves' hyperthyroidism and ophthalmopathy. Amplification of TCR beta CDR3 regions was performed using RNA transcripts as template. HTBI primers were used for first-round RT-PCR of the TCR CDR3. A single record per CDR3 protein comes from TCRdb applying MiXCR to the multiplex PCR reads. The sample has approximately 380,000 distinct CDR3 sequences, less than 20% seen once; the top ten hold 40%. The source material was blood. The source is a man aged 18 to 30 with Graves' ophthalmopathy.

The chain couples TRBV9 to TRBJ2-2; 13 nucleotides match TRBD2. Losses at the gene ends were 5 bases for V and 4 bases for J; bases not matched to a gene: 8. The CDR3 consists of 17 residues. CDR1 SGDLS and CDR2 YYNGEE come from the germline V gene. Here the CDR3 DNA reads TGTGCCAGCAGTTCCCGGACTAGCGGGAGTGCCACCGGGGAGCTGTTTTTT. It specifies CASSSRTSGSATGELFF.

The J gene is TRBJ2-2, the V gene TRBV11-2; 11 nucleotides match TRBD2. The CDR3 runs 18 residues. Germline CDR1 is SGHAT and CDR2 is FQNNGV. Trimming at V came to 1 base and at J to 5 bases, leaving 9 bases not matched to a gene. The CDR3 DNA is TGTGCCAGCAGCTTAGTTAGCGGGAGGGCCTTAGGTACCGGGGAGCTGTTTTTT. This codes for CASSLVSGRALGTGELFF.

This clonotype was recorded many times. The J gene is TRBJ1-4, the V gene TRBV27; D might be TRBD1 (5 bases). CDR3 length: 13 residues. V was trimmed by 5 bases and J by 5 bases, leaving 9 bases between them. Per the germline V gene, CDR1 is MNHEY and CDR2 is SMNVEV (reference sequence). Here the CDR3 DNA reads TGTGCCAGCAGTATACGACAGAATGAAAAACTGTTTTTT. Amino acid sequence: CASSIRQNEKLFF.

In its sample, this clonotype was seen many times. This sequence joins TRBV6-5 and TRBJ2-1; 11 nucleotides line up with TRBD2. CDR1 is MNHEY, CDR2 SVGAGI, per germline. V lost 2 bases and J lost 7; bases outside the gene matches: 4. The CDR3 has 15 amino acids. The DNA for the CDR3 is TGTGCCAGCAGTTACGCGACTAGCGGGGCTAATGAGCAGTTCTTC. It translates to CASSYATSGANEQFF.

This clonotype has only a few counts. The chain's CDR3 is CASSYVQGVIYEQYF. CDR3 bases: TGTGCCAGCAGCTACGTACAGGGGGTAATTTACGAGCAGTACTTC. The V gene is TRBV12-3 or TRBV12-4, the J gene TRBJ2-7; 8 nucleotides agree with TRBD1. The CDR3 runs 15 residues. V dropped 6 bases and J dropped 4; count of bases not matched to a gene: 11.

This clonotype has at least ten counts. The chain uses TRBV12-3 or TRBV12-4 and TRBJ1-6; 8 bases fit TRBD1. The J segment lost 8 bases and the V segment lost 5 bases, leaving 8 bases of the junction unmatched. This CDR3 region has 15 residues. The CDR3 DNA reads TGTGCCAGCAGTCGCCCCGGGACAGGAGATTCACCCCTCCACTTT. Translating gives CASSRPGTGDSPLHF.

The rearrangement uses TRBV2 and TRBJ2-1; 12 bases map to TRBD1. Germline values: CDR1 SNHLY, CDR2 FYNNEI. V lost 6 bases and J lost 3; bases outside the gene matches: 9. This CDR3 spans 17 amino acids. The chain's CDR3 is CASSAHRDRGLYNEQFF. The CDR3 DNA follows: TGTGCCAGCAGCGCCCACCGGGACAGGGGGCTCTACAATGAGCAGTTCTTC.

The V call is TRBV5-1, the J call TRBJ2-5; unclear D gene. CDR3 length: 16 amino acids. From germline, CDR1 is SGHRS and CDR2 YFSETQ. V dropped 1 base and J dropped 2 bases, with 15 bases sitting between them. CDR3 in DNA: TGCGCCAGCAGCTTGATGTCTGACGGGCCGCAAGAGACCCAGTACTTC. Translating gives CASSLMSDGPQETQYF.

This clonotype was seen repeatedly, ten times or more. The genes are TRBV28 and TRBJ2-7, with 9 bases identical to TRBD1. The CDR3 covers 17 residues. Looked up from germline, CDR1 is MDHEN and CDR2 is SYDVKM. Trimming took 2 bases from V and 5 from J; bases not matched to a gene: 13. This chain's CDR3 is CASSLERQGVFINEQYF. Written as DNA, the CDR3 is TGTGCCAGCAGTTTAGAACGACAGGGGGTTTTTATAAACGAGCAGTACTTC.

This clonotype was picked up many times. This chain links TRBV24-1 with TRBJ1-1; 8 nucleotides match TRBD1. Trimming removed 3 bases from V and 8 bases from J; junction bases left unmatched: 7. Germline values: CDR1 KGHDR, CDR2 SFDVKD. The CDR3 runs to 14 residues. CDR3 residues: CATSDGTGWGEAFF. The CDR3 DNA reads TGTGCCACCAGTGATGGGACAGGTTGGGGGGAAGCTTTCTTT.

This clonotype has a count of ten or more. The chain combines TRBV7-8 with TRBJ2-5; a possible D gene is TRBD1 (6 bases). This CDR3 has 16 amino acids. V lost 6 bases to trimming and J lost 1 base, with 18 bases between them. Per germline, CDR1 SGHVS and CDR2 FQNEAQ. CDR3 in amino acids: CASSSPWTVSQETQYF. CDR3 DNA sequence: TGTGCCAGCAGTTCCCCTTGGACAGTCTCCCAAGAGACCCAGTACTTC.

V usage is TRBV14 and J usage is TRBJ2-7; the D is unclear. In germline, CDR1 is SGHDN, CDR2 FVKESK. The V end lost 0 bases, the J end lost 5 bases, and 14 bases lay between the germline ends. The CDR3 has 15 residues. The CDR3 sequence: CASSQDGGYIDEQYF. The CDR3 nucleotides are TGTGCCAGCAGCCAAGACGGCGGATACATTGACGAGCAGTACTTC.

A few counts support this clonotype. V is TRBV4-1 and J is TRBJ2-5; TRBD2 agrees at 9 bases. The CDR3 is made up of 15 amino acids. The germline gives CDR1 MGHRA, CDR2 YSYEKL. V shed 2 bases and J 1 base; nucleotides not matched to a gene: 2. The CDR3 DNA follows: TGCGCCAGCAGCCAAAGGCGGGGGGGCCAAGAGACCCAGTACTTC. Amino acids: CASSQRRGGQETQYF.

This clonotype was picked up many times. This chain connects TRBV20-1 to TRBJ1-5; 7 positions agree with TRBD1. The CDR3 is 14 residues long. Germline loops: CDR1 DFQATT, CDR2 SNEGSKA (reference sequence). V lost 5 bases to trimming and J lost 6 bases; unmatched junction nucleotides: 10. CDR3 bases: TGCAGTGCTCACGAAAGACAGGGTCTTCAGCCCCAGCATTTT. Amino acids: CSAHERQGLQPQHF.

This clonotype was observed at least ten times. This rearrangement joins TRBV6-2 or TRBV6-3 to TRBJ2-3, with D perhaps being TRBD1 or TRBD2 (5 bases each). The CDR3 totals 14 residues. V lost 6 bases and J 2 bases, leaving 12 bases between the germline ends. CDR1 and CDR2 (germline): MNHEY, SVGEGT. CDR3 loop: CASSHPGHTDTQYF. The CDR3 DNA reads TGTGCCAGCAGCCACCCGGGGCACACAGATACGCAGTATTTT.

This clonotype was counted only a few times. The chain is built from TRBV2 and TRBJ1-2, with D uncertain. V lost 3 bases to trimming and J lost 2 bases, with 10 bases between them. CDR3 length: 14 amino acids. Germline-derived CDR1 and CDR2 are SNHLY and FYNNEI. The DNA of the CDR3 is TGTGCCAGCAGTGATGCCAGGCTCAACTATGGCTACACCTTC. Protein product: CASSDARLNYGYTF.

J is TRBJ1-1 and V is TRBV5-6, with D maybe TRBD1 (6 bases). CDR1 and CDR2 from the germline V gene are SGHDT and YYEEEE. V was trimmed by 4 bases and J by 7 bases, leaving 14 bases between them. The CDR3 sequence is 13 residues long. The CDR3 protein is CASSTQGFGEAFF. The CDR3 nucleotides read TGTGCCAGCAGCACACAGGGATTTGGTGAAGCTTTCTTT. The complete variable domain, with remaining parts taken from reference TRBV5-6 and TRBJ1-1, reads DAGVTQSPTHLIKTRGQQVTLRCSPKSGHDTVSWYQQALGQGPQFIFQYYEEEERQRGNFPDRFSGHQFPNYSSELNVNALLLGDSALYLCASSTQGFGEAFFGQGTRLTVV.

The table lists this clonotype with many counts. V and J are TRBV10-2 and TRBJ1-1; 7 nucleotides line up with TRBD1. Germline-derived CDR1 and CDR2 are WSHSY and SAAADI. V dropped 2 bases and J dropped 4; count of bases not matched to a gene: 4. The CDR3 runs to 14 residues. CDR3 bases: TGCGCCAGCAGTGAGACAGGGGACGGCACTGAAGCTTTCTTT. Protein: CASSETGDGTEAFF.

The gene calls are TRBV29-1 and TRBJ2-1; D uncertain. The germline CDR1 and CDR2 sequences are SQVTM and ANQGSEA. The ends were cut back, 3 bases at V and 6 bases at J, with 12 bases in the middle. The CDR3 contains 13 residues. In DNA form, the CDR3 reads TGCAGCGTTGAGTATGGTGGGGTCAATGAGCAGTTCTTC. Translated: CSVEYGGVNEQFF.

The chain employs TRBV2 and TRBJ2-7, with 7 bases aligning to TRBD2. The CDR3 is made up of 15 amino acids. V lost 5 bases and J lost 3; bases outside the gene matches: 10. Looked up from germline, CDR1 is SNHLY and CDR2 is FYNNEI. The CDR3 reads CASSREAGTLYEQYF. The CDR3 DNA reads as TGTGCCAGCAGTAGAGAAGCGGGAACACTCTACGAGCAGTACTTC.

This clonotype was picked up many times. The rearrangement links TRBV7-9 to TRBJ1-5; 7 positions match TRBD1. This CDR3 contains 14 residues. Germline CDR1 is SEHNR and CDR2 is FQNEAQ (reference sequence). With V trimmed by 5 bases and J by 2 bases, 3 bases remained unmatched. CDR3 loop: CASSGGTGNQPQHF. Here the CDR3 DNA reads TGTGCCAGCAGCGGGGGGACAGGCAATCAGCCCCAGCATTTT.

This clonotype was seen only a few times. J is TRBJ1-2 and V is TRBV3-1; the match to TRBD1 covers 7 bases. The CDR3 sequence is 17 residues long. V was clipped by 8 bases and J by 0 bases; unmatched bases: 15. CDR1 is LGHDT, CDR2 YNNKEL, per germline (reference sequence). The CDR3 here is CASGSLTDRQANYGYTF. CDR3 nucleotide sequence: TGTGCCAGCGGCTCCCTTACGGACAGGCAAGCTAACTATGGCTACACCTTC.

The genes are TRBV7-6 and TRBJ2-1; D gene ambiguous. This CDR3 spans 13 amino acids. The V end was cut by 5 bases, the J end by 9 bases, with 14 bases between. The germline V gene encodes CDR1 SGHVS and CDR2 FNYEAQ. CDR3 nucleotides: TGTGCCAGCAGCACATCATTTAGCCCTGAGCAGTTCTTC. Protein sequence: CASSTSFSPEQFF.

This clonotype was counted a few times. V gene TRBV5-1 combines with J gene TRBJ1-2, with TRBD1 matching over 7 bases. V lost 0 bases to trimming and J lost 5 bases; unmatched junction nucleotides: 7. The CDR3 contains 15 residues. In germline, CDR1 is SGHRS, CDR2 YFSETQ. The CDR3 sequence: CASSLGQGGQYGYTF. Written as DNA, the CDR3 is TGCGCCAGCAGCTTGGGACAGGGAGGTCAATATGGCTACACCTTC.

V gene TRBV7-3 combines with J gene TRBJ2-5, with TRBD2 identical over 15 bases. Germline V gene sequence: CDR1 SGHTA, CDR2 FQGTGA. The trim removed 0 bases at V and 5 bases at J, leaving 7 bases unmatched. This CDR3 is 18 amino acids long. The CDR3 protein is CASSLTGLAGGTRETQYF. The DNA of the CDR3 is TGTGCCAGCAGCTTAACGGGACTAGCGGGGGGAACTCGGGAGACCCAGTACTTC.

This clonotype was seen many times. V and J are TRBV13 and TRBJ1-1; D not certain. Germline CDR1 is PRHDT and CDR2 is FYEKMQ (reference sequence). The germline V and J ends were trimmed by 5 bases and 3 bases, with 10 bases remaining between them. The CDR3 has 13 residues. The CDR3, as DNA: TGTGCCAGCAGCCTACGATTGGACACTGAAGCTTTCTTT. This codes for CASSLRLDTEAFF.

At least ten counts were recorded for this clonotype. The chain carries TRBV3-1 and TRBJ2-5, with D perhaps matching TRBD1 (5 bases). The CDR3 consists of 13 residues. Trimming cost V 3 bases and J 1 base, with 6 bases left between them. Germline V gene sequence: CDR1 LGHDT, CDR2 YNNKEL (reference sequence). CDR3 DNA sequence: TGTGCCAGCAGCCATAGGGGCCAAGAGACCCAGTACTTC. This translates into CASSHRGQETQYF.

This chain uses TRBV5-1 with TRBJ1-4; unclear D gene. The CDR3 covers 15 residues. V was shortened by 0 bases and J by 8 bases, with 14 bases between the two germline ends. CDR1 and CDR2 (germline): SGHRS, YFSETQ. CDR3 sequence (DNA): TGCGCCAGCAGCTTGGCCTTGGCCCCTGAAGAAAAACTGTTTTTT. Protein: CASSLALAPEEKLFF.

This clonotype appeared many times. J is TRBJ1-1 and V is TRBV7-3, with TRBD1 identical over 10 bases. Germline lookup yields CDR1 SGHTA and CDR2 FQGTGA. V gave up 8 bases and J gave up 2 bases; unmatched junction bases: 2. The CDR3 covers 13 residues. The CDR3, as DNA: TGTGCCAGCGGACAGGGGGGAAACACTGAAGCTTTCTTT. It yields the protein CASGQGGNTEAFF.

This clonotype was seen ten or more times. The chain is built from TRBV3-1 and TRBJ2-5; 7 bases are shared with TRBD2. Germline values: CDR1 LGHDT, CDR2 YNNKEL (reference sequence). The CDR3 contains 14 residues. The trim removed 1 base at V and 11 bases at J, leaving 10 bases unmatched. CDR3 amino acids: CASSQVASGDIQYF. Written as DNA, the CDR3 is TGTGCCAGCAGCCAAGTGGCTAGCGGAGACATACAGTACTTC.

The chain joins TRBV12-3 or TRBV12-4 to TRBJ2-7, with 10 bases aligning to TRBD1. Losses at the gene ends were 4 bases for V and 6 bases for J; bases not matched to a gene: 6. The length of the CDR3 is 14 residues. CDR3 coding DNA: TGTGCCAGCAGTTCCCCGGGACAGGGGACCGAGCAGTACTTC. Its protein is CASSSPGQGTEQYF.

J is TRBJ2-7 and V is TRBV10-3; the match to TRBD1 covers 7 bases. The germline gives CDR1 ENHRY, CDR2 SYGVKD. This CDR3 has 13 amino acids. CDR3 DNA sequence: TGTGCTAATCAGGGGGACATAAAGTACGAGCAGTACTTC. It is translated as CANQGDIKYEQYF.